This TCR beta chain was sequenced in a study of T-cell reconstitution after alpha-beta-depleted transplantation in children. A library of TCRbeta sequences, prepared with unique molecular identifiers, was generated. One entry per CDR3 protein results from TCRdb running MiXCR on the PCR reads. The table shows nearly 550,000 distinct CDR3 sequences, with about 17% occurring only once. The germline V and J ends were trimmed by 6 bases and 0 bases, with 6 bases remaining between them. The CDR3 is made up of 13 amino acids. Germline CDR1 and CDR2: MNHNS and SASEGT. This TCR was recovered from a human donor who donated a stem cell graft to a child with acute lymphoblastic leukemia. The chain carries TRBV6-1 and TRBJ1-5; D remains ambiguous. This specimen consisted of PBMCs from the stem cell graft donor, obtained from the stem cell graft. For the CDR3, the DNA is TGTGCCAGCAGGATCTCTAGCAATCAGCCCCAGCATTTT. It translates to CASRISSNQPQHF.